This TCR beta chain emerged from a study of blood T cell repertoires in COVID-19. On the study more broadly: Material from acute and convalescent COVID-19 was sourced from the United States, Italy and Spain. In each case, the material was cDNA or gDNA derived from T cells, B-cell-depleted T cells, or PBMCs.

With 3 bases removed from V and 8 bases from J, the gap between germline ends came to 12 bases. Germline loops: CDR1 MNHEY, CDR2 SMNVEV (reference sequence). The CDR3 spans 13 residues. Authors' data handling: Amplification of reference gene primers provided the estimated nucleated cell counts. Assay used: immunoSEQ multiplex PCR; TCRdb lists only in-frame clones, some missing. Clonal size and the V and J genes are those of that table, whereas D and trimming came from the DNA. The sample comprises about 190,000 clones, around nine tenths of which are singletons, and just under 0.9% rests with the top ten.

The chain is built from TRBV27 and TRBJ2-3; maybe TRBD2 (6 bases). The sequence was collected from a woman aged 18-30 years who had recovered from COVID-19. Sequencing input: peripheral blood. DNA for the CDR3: TGTGCCAGCAGTTTCCGTAATAGCGGTACGCAGTATTTT. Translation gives CASSFRNSGTQYF.